A single sample gave rise to the 14 T cell receptor beta chains below, sequenced in a study of beta chain features in type 1 diabetes (dated by TCRdb to about 2018). The study at large found these results: Type 1 diabetes patients showed a moderate but significant shortening of TCRB CDR3 length in all four CD4+ subsets.

No cognate antigen is known for these TCRs. Library method: the immunoSEQ multiplex PCR assay. The High Capacity cDNA Reverse Transcription Kit was used to reverse transcribe all of the isolated RNA, meaning that expressed TCRB transcripts were what got sequenced. TCRdb obtained this table from immuneACCESS and retained in-frame rearrangements with V and J assigned. These tables miss some clones; where compared with another copy, unresolved V genes account for less than half of the shortfall, and the remainder is unexplained. Here the sample has over 300,000 clones; roughly 8.8% occur a single time. The ten largest make up roughly 1% of the sample. The sequenced sample was central memory CD4+ T cells from blood. Receptor source: a man in his thirties or forties with type 1 diabetes.

In this sample, this clone turned up a few times. The chain links TRBV19 to TRBJ2-6; D may correspond to TRBD1 or TRBD2 (5 bases each). V was pared by 8 bases and J by 0 bases, with 14 bases between. Germline V gene data show CDR1 as LNHDA and CDR2 as SQIVND (reference sequence). This CDR3 is built from 16 residues. CDR3 nucleotides: TGTGCCAGTGTCACGGGACGGAGCTCTGGGGCCAACGTCCTGACTTTC. It yields the protein CASVTGRSSGANVLTF.

As regards this clone: At the DNA level, this CDR3 is encoded by other sequences in the same sample as well. V gene TRBV18 combines with J gene TRBJ2-5, with no clear D. The CDR3 loop spans 13 amino acids. Trimming shortened V by 3 bases and J by 3 bases, and 8 bases separated the two germline ends. The V gene's germline CDR1 is KGHSH and CDR2 LQKENI. The chain's CDR3 is CASSPGLEETQYF. CDR3 DNA sequence: TGTGCCAGCTCACCGGGCCTGGAAGAGACCCAGTACTTC.

V usage is TRBV28 and J usage is TRBJ1-4; D is undetermined. The CDR3 totals 14 residues. V gave up 5 bases and J gave up 7 bases, with 14 bases separating them. The germline gives CDR1 MDHEN, CDR2 SYDVKM. CDR3 in DNA: TGTGCCAGCAGTACGGAGTCCCTTAGTGAAAAACTGTTTTTT. The encoded protein is CASSTESLSEKLFF.

This clone appeared a few times. The rearrangement links TRBV5-4 to TRBJ1-1; maybe TRBD1 (6 bases). Per germline, CDR1 SGHNT and CDR2 YYREEE (reference sequence). V was pared by 4 bases and J by 0 bases, with 13 bases between. This CDR3 spans 15 amino acids. The CDR3, as DNA: TGTGCCAGCAGCCCCCACCAGGGGTTGAACACTGAAGCTTTCTTT. Amino acid sequence: CASSPHQGLNTEAFF.

This clone was picked up a small number of times. V usage is TRBV14 and J usage is TRBJ1-3, with D perhaps matching TRBD1 (5 bases). The CDR3 totals 17 residues. Germline CDR1 is SGHDN and CDR2 is FVKESK. The V and J ends lost 4 bases and 2 bases respectively, with 18 bases between them. The DNA of the CDR3 is TGTGCCAGCAGCCCCTTTCTCTCAGGGAGTGCTGGAAACACCATATATTTT. Translated: CASSPFLSGSAGNTIYF.

This chain joins TRBV7-6 and TRBJ1-4, with TRBD1 matching over 10 bases. The length of the CDR3 is 15 residues. Per germline, CDR1 SGHVS and CDR2 FNYEAQ. V dropped 5 bases and J dropped 12; count of bases not matched to a gene: 12. The CDR3 region has the DNA TGTGCCAGCAGCCCGGAGGACAGGGGGGCAAGTCAACTGTTTTTT. Its translation is CASSPEDRGASQLFF.

This chain joins TRBV29-1 and TRBJ1-5; 9 bases line up with TRBD1. The length of the CDR3 is 15 residues. Germline CDR1 and CDR2: SQVTM and ANQGSEA. Germline trimming cut 8 bases from V and 4 bases from J; bases unmatched to any gene: 12. The CDR3 is CSPHRDRVRNQPQHF. The CDR3 nucleotides are TGCAGCCCCCACCGGGACAGGGTGAGAAATCAGCCCCAGCATTTT.

The genes are TRBV4-1 and TRBJ2-5, with 8 bases that match TRBD2. This CDR3 spans 15 amino acids. CDR1 and CDR2 (germline): MGHRA, YSYEKL. Trimming took 0 bases from V and 3 from J; bases not matched to a gene: 3. The CDR3 region is CASSQDGSGEETQYF. The CDR3 nucleotides read TGCGCCAGCAGCCAAGATGGTAGCGGGGAAGAGACCCAGTACTTC.

With respect to this clone: At one of its ends the junction is not consistent with the germline gene, which may arise from a read error. V gene TRBV30 combines with J gene TRBJ1-1, with TRBD1 identical over 8 bases. Germline V gene lookup returns CDR1 GTSNPN and CDR2 SVGIG (reference sequence). CDR3 size: 12 residues. The CDR3 coding sequence is TGTGCCTGGGTGACAGGGGAGACTGAAGCTTCCTTT. Translating gives CAWVTGETEASF.

This clone was detected only a few times. This rearrangement joins TRBV6-5 to TRBJ2-1; D possibly corresponds to TRBD1 (6 bases). The CDR3 sequence is 16 residues long. Germline V gives CDR1 MNHEY, CDR2 SVGAGI. With 2 bases removed from V and 8 bases from J, the gap between germline ends came to 19 bases. The CDR3 loop is CASSYLSGHLLHEQFF. In nucleotides, the CDR3 is TGTGCCAGCAGTTACCTGTCGGGACACCTTTTGCATGAGCAGTTCTTC.

The chain is built from TRBV4-1 and TRBJ2-2; D is tentatively TRBD1 or TRBD2 (5 bases each). Germline CDR1 reads MGHRA; CDR2 reads YSYEKL. Trimming shortened V by 6 bases and J by 1 base, and 9 bases separated the two germline ends. The length of the CDR3 is 14 residues. The chain's CDR3 is CASRRGENTGELFF. The CDR3 region has the DNA TGCGCCAGCAGGAGGGGCGAGAACACCGGGGAGCTGTTTTTT.

This clone was counted only a few times. The chain links TRBV6-1 to TRBJ2-2, with no clear D. The germline V gene has CDR1 MNHNS and CDR2 SASEGT. The CDR3 totals 17 residues. V was shortened by 4 bases and J by 1 base, with 16 bases between the two germline ends. The CDR3, as DNA: TGTGCCAGCAGTGGGAAAATACGGACGGTGAACACCGGGGAGCTGTTTTTT. Residues: CASSGKIRTVNTGELFF.

V is TRBV11-2 and J is TRBJ1-4; TRBD1 is a possible D gene (5 bases). Between the trimmed V and J ends, which lost 5 bases and 4 bases, there was a span of 17 bases. CDR1 SGHAT and CDR2 FQNNGV come from the germline V gene. The CDR3 is 16 residues long. In DNA, the CDR3 is TGTGCCAGCAGCCTCCCCCCGGGGCAGGGTAATGAAAAACTGTTTTTT. Protein product: CASSLPPGQGNEKLFF.

This clone was found a few times. This chain links TRBV28 with TRBJ2-1, with D unclear. The V end was cut by 5 bases, the J end by 5 bases, with 7 bases between. The germline gives CDR1 MDHEN, CDR2 SYDVKM. The CDR3 is 12 amino acids. CDR3 protein: CASSAGHNEQFF. In DNA, the CDR3 is TGTGCCAGCAGTGCCGGTCACAATGAGCAGTTCTTC.